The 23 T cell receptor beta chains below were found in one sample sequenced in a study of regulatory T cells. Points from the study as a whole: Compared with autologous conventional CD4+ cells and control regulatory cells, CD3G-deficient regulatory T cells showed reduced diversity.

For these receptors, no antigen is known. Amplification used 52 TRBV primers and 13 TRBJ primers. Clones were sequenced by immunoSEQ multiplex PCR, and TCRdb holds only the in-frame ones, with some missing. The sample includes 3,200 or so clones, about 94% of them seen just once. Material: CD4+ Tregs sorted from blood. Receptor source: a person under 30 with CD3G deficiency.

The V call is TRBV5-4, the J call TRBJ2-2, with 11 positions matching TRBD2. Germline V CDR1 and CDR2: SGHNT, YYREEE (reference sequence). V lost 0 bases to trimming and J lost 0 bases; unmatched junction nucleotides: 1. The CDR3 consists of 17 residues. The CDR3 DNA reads TGTGCCAGCAGCTTGGGGGGACTAGCGGCGAACACCGGGGAGCTGTTTTTT. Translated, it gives CASSLGGLAANTGELFF. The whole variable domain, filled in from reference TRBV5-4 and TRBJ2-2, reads ETGVTQSPTHLIKTRGQQVTLRCSSQSGHNTVSWYQQALGQGPQFIFQYYREEENGRGNFPPRFSGLQFPNYSSELNVNALELDDSALYLCASSLGGLAANTGELFFGEGSRLTVL.

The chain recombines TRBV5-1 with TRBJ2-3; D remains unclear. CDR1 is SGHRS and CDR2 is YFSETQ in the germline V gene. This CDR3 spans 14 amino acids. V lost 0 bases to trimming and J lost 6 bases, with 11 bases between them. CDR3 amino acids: CASSLAGWADTQYF. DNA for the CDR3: TGCGCCAGCAGCTTGGCCGGGTGGGCGGATACGCAGTATTTT.

CDR3 in DNA: TGTGCCAGCAGTGATCGGGACTCGCAGTTCTTC. This sequence encodes CASSDRDSQFF. The V and J genes are TRBV6-1 and TRBJ2-1, with D possibly being TRBD2 (6 bases). Germline V lookup: CDR1 MNHNS, CDR2 SASEGT. The CDR3 has 11 amino acids. Trimming pared 3 bases from V and 12 bases from J, leaving 9 bases between.

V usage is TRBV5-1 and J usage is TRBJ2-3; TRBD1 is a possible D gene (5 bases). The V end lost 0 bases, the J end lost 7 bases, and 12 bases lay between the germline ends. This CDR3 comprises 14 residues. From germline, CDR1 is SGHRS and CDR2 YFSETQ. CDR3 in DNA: TGCGCCAGCAGCTTGGGACAGCCTTTCAATACGCAGTATTTT. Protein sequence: CASSLGQPFNTQYF.

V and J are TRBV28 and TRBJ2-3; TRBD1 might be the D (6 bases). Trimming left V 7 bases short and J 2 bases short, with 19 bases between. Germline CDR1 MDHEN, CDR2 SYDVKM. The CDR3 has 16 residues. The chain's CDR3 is CASTPARGQITDTQYF. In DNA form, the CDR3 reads TGTGCCAGCACCCCCGCAAGGGGACAAATCACAGATACGCAGTATTTT.

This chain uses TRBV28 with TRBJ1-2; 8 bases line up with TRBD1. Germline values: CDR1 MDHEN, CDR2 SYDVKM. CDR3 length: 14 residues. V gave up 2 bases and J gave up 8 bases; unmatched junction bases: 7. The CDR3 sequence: CASSLPTGGGGYTF. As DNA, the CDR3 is TGTGCCAGCAGTTTACCTACAGGGGGAGGGGGCTACACCTTC.

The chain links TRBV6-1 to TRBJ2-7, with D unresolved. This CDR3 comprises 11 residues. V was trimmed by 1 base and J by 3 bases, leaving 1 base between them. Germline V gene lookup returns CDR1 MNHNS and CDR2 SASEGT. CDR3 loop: CASSEDYEQYF. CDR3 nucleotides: TGTGCCAGCAGTGAAGACTACGAGCAGTACTTC.

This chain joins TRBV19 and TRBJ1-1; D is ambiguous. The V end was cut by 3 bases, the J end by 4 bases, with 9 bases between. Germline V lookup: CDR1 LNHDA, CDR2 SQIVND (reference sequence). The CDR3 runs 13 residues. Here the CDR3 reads CASSISVITEAFF. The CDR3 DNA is TGTGCCAGTAGTATCTCCGTGATCACTGAAGCTTTCTTT.

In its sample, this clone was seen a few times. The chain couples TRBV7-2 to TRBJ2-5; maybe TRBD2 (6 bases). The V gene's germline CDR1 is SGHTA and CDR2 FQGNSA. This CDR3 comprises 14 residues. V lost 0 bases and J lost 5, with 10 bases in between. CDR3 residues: CASSLAGGHETQYF. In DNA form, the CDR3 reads TGTGCCAGCAGCTTAGCGGGGGGTCACGAGACCCAGTACTTC. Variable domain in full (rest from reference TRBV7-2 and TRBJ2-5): GAGVSQSPSNKVTEKGKDVELRCDPISGHTALYWYRQSLGQGLEFLIYFQGNSAPDKSGLPSDRFSAERTGGSVSTLTIQRTQQEDSAVYLCASSLAGGHETQYFGPGTRLLVL.

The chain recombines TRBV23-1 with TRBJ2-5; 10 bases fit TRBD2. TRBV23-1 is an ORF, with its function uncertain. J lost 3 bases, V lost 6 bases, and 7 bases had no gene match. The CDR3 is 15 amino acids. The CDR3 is CASSLSGLAEETQYF. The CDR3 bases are TGCGCCAGCAGCCTATCCGGACTAGCGGAAGAGACCCAGTACTTC.

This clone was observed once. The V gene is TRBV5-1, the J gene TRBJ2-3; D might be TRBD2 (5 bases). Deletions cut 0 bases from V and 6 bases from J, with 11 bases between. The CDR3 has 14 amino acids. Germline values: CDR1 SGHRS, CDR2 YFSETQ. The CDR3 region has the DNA TGCGCCAGCAGCTTGGAGGCCAGAGGGGATACGCAGTATTTT. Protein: CASSLEARGDTQYF.

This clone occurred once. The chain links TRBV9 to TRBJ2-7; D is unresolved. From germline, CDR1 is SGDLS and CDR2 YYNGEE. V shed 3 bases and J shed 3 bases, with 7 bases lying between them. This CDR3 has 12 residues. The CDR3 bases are TGTGCCAGCAGCGCCACAGACTACGAGCAGTACTTC. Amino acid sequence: CASSATDYEQYF.

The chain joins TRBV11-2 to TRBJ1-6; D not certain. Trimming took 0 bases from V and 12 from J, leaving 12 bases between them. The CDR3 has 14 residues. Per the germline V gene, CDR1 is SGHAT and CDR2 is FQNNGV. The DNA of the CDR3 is TGTGCCAGCAGCTTAGATTCAGGACGTTTACCCCTCCACTTT. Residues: CASSLDSGRLPLHF.

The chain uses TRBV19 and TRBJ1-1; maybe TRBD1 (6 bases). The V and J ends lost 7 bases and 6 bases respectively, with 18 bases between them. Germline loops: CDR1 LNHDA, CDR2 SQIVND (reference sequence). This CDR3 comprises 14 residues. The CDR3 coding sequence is TGTGCCAGTAAAAGGATGGGGGGGGCCGCTGAAGCTTTCTTT. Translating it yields CASKRMGGAAEAFF.

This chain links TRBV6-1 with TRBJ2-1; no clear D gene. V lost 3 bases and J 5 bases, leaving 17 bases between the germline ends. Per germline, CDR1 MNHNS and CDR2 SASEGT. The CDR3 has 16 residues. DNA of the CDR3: TGTGCCAGCAGTGACCCTCTCTGGCTAACACACAATGAGCAGTTCTTC. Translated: CASSDPLWLTHNEQFF.

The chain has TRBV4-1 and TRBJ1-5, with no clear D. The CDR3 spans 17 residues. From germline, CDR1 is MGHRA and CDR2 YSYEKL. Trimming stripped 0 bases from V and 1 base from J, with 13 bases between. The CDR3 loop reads CASSQDERFRSNQPQHF. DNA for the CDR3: TGCGCCAGCAGCCAAGATGAAAGGTTTCGGAGCAATCAGCCCCAGCATTTT.

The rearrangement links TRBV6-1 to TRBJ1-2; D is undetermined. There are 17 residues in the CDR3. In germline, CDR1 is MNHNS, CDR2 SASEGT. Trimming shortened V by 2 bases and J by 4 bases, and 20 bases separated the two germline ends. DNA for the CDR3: TGTGCCAGCAGTGAAATCCGACATATCCTCAAGGTCTATGGCTACACCTTC. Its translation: CASSEIRHILKVYGYTF.

The CDR3: CASSGSPQDTQYF. In nucleotides, the CDR3 is TGTGCCAGTAGCGGGAGCCCTCAAGATACGCAGTATTTT. This chain uses TRBV28 with TRBJ2-3; 9 bases map to TRBD2. The germline V gene has CDR1 MDHEN and CDR2 SYDVKM. The V and J ends lost 9 bases and 5 bases, in that order; junction bases with no gene match: 6. This CDR3 is built from 13 residues. The whole variable domain, remainder taken from reference TRBV28 and TRBJ2-3, is DVKVTQSSRYLVKRTGEKVFLECVQDMDHENMFWYRQDPGLGLRLIYFSYDVKMKEKGDIPEGYSVSREKKERFSLILESASTNQTSMYLCASSGSPQDTQYFGPGTRLTVL.

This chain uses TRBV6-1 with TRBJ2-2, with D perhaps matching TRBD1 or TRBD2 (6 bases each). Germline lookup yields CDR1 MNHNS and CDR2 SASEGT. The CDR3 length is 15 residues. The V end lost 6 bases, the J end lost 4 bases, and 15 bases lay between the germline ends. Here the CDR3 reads CASRLVGGSTGELFF. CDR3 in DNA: TGTGCCAGCAGGCTCGTAGGGGGGAGCACCGGGGAGCTGTTTTTT.

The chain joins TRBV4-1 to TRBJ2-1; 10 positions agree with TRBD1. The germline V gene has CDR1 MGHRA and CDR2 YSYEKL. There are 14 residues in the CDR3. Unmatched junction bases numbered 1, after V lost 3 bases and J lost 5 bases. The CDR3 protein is CASSQDRGDNEQFF. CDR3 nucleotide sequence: TGCGCCAGCAGCCAGGACAGGGGGGACAATGAGCAGTTCTTC.

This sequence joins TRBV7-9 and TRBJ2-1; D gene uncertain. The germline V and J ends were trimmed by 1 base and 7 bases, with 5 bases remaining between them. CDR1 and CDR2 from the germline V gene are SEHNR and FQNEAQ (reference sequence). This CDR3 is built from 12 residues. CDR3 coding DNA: TGTGCCAGCAGCTTAGTGGGAAATGAGCAGTTCTTC. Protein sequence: CASSLVGNEQFF.

The CDR3 loop reads CASSPGTRDTQYF. In DNA, the CDR3 is TGCGCCAGCAGCCCCGGGACTCGAGATACGCAGTATTTT. The V and J genes are TRBV5-1 and TRBJ2-3; D is perhaps TRBD2 (6 bases). The CDR3 is 13 amino acids. Looked up from germline, CDR1 is SGHRS and CDR2 is YFSETQ. V dropped 4 bases and J dropped 5 bases, with 11 bases sitting between them.

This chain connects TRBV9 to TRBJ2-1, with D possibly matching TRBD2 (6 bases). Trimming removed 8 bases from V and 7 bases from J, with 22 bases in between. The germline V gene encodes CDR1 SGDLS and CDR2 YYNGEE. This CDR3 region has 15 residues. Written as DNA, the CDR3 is TGTGCCAGTCAAGACCCCGGGACTCTCGGGAATGAGCAGTTCTTC. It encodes CASQDPGTLGNEQFF.